The clone carrying this T cell receptor (beta chain) was seen at least ten times. Its target is not known. The data derive from a study of T cells in Graves' hyperthyroidism and ophthalmopathy. Regarding the study as a whole: Through a model of 13 V-J features, ophthalmopathy was separated from stable hyperthyroidism.

The source material, RNA transcripts, was used to amplify TCR beta CDR3 regions. HTBI primers drove first-round RT-PCR of the TCR CDR3. MiXCR, applied by TCRdb to the multiplex PCR reads, yields one record per CDR3 protein. This table holds approximately 600,000 distinct CDR3 sequences, 13% to 15% found once. This CDR3 spans 14 amino acids. The germline V gene encodes CDR1 SGHDN and CDR2 FVKESK. Unmatched junction bases numbered 5, after V lost 4 bases and J lost 6 bases. Clinical Activity Scores of at least 3, NOSPECS grades of at least 4 and durations under 3 months characterized ophthalmopathy patients.

This clonotype was sampled from a woman aged 18-29 years with Graves' ophthalmopathy. The sample comprised blood. The V and J genes are TRBV14 and TRBJ2-1, with 8 bases matching TRBD2. CDR3: CASSPSGLVNEQFF. Here the CDR3 DNA reads TGTGCCAGCAGCCCCTCGGGACTAGTCAATGAGCAGTTCTTC.